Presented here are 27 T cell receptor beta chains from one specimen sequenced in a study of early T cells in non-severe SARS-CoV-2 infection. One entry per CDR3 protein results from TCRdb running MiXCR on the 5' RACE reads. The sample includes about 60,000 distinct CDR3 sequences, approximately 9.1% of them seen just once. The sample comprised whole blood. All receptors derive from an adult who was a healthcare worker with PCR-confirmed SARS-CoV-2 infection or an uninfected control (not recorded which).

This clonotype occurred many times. The CDR3 spells CASSFGGDTEAFF. The CDR3 region has the DNA TGTGCCAGCAGTTTTGGGGGAGACACTGAAGCTTTCTTT. This chain connects TRBV12-3 or TRBV12-4 to TRBJ1-1, with D perhaps matching TRBD1 (5 bases). The V gene lost 3 bases and the J gene lost 3 bases, with 8 bases spanning the gap. The CDR3 extends over 13 amino acids.

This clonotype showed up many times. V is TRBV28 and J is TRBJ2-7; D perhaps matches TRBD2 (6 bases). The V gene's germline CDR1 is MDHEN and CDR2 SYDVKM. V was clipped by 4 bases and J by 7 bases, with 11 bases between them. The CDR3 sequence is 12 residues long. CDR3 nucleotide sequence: TGTGCCAGCAGTTCGTATGGGGGGGAGCAGTACTTC. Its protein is CASSSYGGEQYF.

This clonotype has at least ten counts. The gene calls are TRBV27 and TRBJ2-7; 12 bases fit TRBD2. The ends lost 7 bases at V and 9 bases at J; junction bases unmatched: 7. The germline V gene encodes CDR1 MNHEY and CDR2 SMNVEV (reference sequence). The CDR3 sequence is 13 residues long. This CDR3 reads CASTASGRAGQYF. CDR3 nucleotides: TGTGCCAGCACCGCTAGCGGGAGGGCCGGGCAGTACTTC.

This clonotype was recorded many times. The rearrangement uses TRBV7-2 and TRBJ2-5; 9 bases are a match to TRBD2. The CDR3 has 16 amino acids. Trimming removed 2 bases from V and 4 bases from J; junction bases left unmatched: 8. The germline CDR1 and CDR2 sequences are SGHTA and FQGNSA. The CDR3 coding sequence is TGTGCCAGCAGCTTAAAAGAGCGGGAGGACCCAGAGACCCAGTACTTC. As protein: CASSLKEREDPETQYF. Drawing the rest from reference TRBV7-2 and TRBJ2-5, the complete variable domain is GAGVSQSPSNKVTEKGKDVELRCDPISGHTALYWYRQSLGQGLEFLIYFQGNSAPDKSGLPSDRFSAERTGGSVSTLTIQRTQQEDSAVYLCASSLKEREDPETQYFGPGTRLLVL.

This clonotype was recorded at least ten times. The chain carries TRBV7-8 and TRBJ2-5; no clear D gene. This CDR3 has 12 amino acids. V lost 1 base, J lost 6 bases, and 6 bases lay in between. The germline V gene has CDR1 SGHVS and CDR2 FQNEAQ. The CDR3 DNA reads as TGTGCCAGCAGCTTAGTCGGGCAGACCCAGTACTTC. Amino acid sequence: CASSLVGQTQYF. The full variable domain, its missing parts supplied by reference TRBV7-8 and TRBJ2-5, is GAGVSQSPRYKVAKRGQDVALRCDPISGHVSLFWYQQALGQGPEFLTYFQNEAQLDKSGLPSDRFFAERPEGSVSTLKIQRTQQEDSAVYLCASSLVGQTQYFGPGTRLLVL.

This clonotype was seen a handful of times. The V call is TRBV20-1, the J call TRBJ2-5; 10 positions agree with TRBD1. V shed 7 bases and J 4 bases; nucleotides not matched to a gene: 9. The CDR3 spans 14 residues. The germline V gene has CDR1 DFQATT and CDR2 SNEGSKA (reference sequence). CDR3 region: CSVSDRGRSETQYF. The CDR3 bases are TGCAGTGTTTCAGACAGGGGGCGTTCAGAGACCCAGTACTTC.

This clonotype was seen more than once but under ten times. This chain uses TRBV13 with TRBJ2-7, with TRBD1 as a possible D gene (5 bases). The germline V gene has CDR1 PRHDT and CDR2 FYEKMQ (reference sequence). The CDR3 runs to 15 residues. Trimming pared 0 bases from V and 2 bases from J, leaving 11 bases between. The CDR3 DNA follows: TGTGCCAGCAGCTTAGGTAGGGGCAGGCCCTACGAGCAGTACTTC. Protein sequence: CASSLGRGRPYEQYF. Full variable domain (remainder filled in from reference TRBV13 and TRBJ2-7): AAGVIQSPRHLIKEKRETATLKCYPIPRHDTVYWYQQGPGQDPQFLISFYEKMQSDKGSIPDRFSAQQFSDYHSELNMSSLELGDSALYFCASSLGRGRPYEQYFGPGTRLTVT.

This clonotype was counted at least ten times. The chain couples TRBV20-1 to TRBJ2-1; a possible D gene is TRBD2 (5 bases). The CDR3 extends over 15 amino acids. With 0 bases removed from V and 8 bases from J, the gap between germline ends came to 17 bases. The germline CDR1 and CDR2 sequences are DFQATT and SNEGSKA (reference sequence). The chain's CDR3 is CSARDSLAVFHEQFF. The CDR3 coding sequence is TGCAGTGCTAGAGATTCCCTAGCTGTGTTTCATGAGCAGTTCTTC.

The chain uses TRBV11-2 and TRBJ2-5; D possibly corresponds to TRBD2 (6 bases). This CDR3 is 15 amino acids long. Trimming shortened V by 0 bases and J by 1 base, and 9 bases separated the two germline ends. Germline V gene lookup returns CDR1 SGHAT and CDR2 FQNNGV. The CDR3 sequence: CASSLEGLVQETQYF. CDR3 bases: TGTGCCAGCAGCTTAGAGGGACTGGTCCAAGAGACCCAGTACTTC.

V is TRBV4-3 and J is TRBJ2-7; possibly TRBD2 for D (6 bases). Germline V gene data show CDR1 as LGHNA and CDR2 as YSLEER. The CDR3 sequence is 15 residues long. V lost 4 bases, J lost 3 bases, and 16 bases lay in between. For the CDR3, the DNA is TGCGCCAGCAGCCGGAAGACGGGGGATTACTACGAGCAGTACTTC. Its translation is CASSRKTGDYYEQYF.

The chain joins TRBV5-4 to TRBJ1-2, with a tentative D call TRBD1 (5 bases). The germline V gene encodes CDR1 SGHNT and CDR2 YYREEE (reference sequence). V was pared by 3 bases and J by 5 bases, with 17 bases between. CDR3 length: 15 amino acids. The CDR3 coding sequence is TGTGCCAGCAGCTGGGACGACATAGGGCCTTATGGCTACACCTTC. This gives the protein CASSWDDIGPYGYTF.

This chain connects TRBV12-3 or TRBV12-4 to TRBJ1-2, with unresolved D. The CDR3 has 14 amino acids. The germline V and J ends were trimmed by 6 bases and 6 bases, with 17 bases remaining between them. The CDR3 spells CASSLSPWGNGYTF. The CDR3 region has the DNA TGTGCCAGCAGCTTATCCCCTTGGGGTAATGGCTACACCTTC.

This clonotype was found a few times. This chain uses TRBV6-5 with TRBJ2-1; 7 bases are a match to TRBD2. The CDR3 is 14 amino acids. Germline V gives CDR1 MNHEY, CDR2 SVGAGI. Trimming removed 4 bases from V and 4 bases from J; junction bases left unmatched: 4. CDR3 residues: CASSWREGYNEQFF. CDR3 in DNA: TGTGCCAGCAGTTGGAGGGAGGGTTACAATGAGCAGTTCTTC.

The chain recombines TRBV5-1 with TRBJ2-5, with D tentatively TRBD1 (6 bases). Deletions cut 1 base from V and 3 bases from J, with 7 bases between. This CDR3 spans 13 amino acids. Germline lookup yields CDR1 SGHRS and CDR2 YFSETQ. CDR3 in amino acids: CASSLRTEETQYF. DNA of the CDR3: TGCGCCAGCAGCTTGCGGACAGAAGAGACCCAGTACTTC.

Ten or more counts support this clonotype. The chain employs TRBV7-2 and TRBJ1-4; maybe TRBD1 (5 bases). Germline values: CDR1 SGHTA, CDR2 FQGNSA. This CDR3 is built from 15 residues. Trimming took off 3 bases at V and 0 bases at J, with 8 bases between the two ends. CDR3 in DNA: TGTGCCAGCAGCTTGGGACCCTCAACTAATGAAAAACTGTTTTTT. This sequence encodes CASSLGPSTNEKLFF.

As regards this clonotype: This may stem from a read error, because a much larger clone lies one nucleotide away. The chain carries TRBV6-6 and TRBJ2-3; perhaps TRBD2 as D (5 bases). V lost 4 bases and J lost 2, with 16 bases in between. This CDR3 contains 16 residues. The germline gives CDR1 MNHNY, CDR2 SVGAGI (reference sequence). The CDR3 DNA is TGTGCCAGCAGTTCCTCGGGGTCCACCGACACAGATACGCAGTATTTT. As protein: CASSSSGSTDTDTQYF.

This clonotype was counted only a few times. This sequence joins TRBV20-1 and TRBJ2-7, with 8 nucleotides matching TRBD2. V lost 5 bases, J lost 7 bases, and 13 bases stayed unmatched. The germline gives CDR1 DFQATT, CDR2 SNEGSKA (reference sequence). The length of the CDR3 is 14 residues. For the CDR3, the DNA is TGCAGTGCTGCCCGGAACGCGGGAGGTGGAGAGCAGTACTTC. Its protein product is CSAARNAGGGEQYF.

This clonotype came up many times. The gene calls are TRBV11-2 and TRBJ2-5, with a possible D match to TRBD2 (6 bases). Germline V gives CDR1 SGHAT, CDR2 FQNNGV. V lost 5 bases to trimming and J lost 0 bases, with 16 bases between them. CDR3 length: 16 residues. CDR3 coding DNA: TGTGCCAGCAGCCCTAGGAGGGTGGGGTACCAAGAGACCCAGTACTTC. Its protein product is CASSPRRVGYQETQYF.

The CDR3 DNA reads as TGCAGTGCTAGGACCGACACAGATACGCAGTATTTT. The encoded protein is CSARTDTDTQYF. V is TRBV20-1 and J is TRBJ2-3; D unclear. V was pared by 3 bases and J by 2 bases, with 6 bases between. CDR3 length equals 12 residues. Germline-derived CDR1 and CDR2 are DFQATT and SNEGSKA (reference sequence).

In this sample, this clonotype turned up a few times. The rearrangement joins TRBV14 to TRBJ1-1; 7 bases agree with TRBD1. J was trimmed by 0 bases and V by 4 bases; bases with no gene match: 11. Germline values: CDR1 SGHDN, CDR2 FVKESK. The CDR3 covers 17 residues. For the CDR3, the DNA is TGTGCCAGCAGCCTAAGGGGACAGATAATCTTGAACACTGAAGCTTTCTTT. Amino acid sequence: CASSLRGQIILNTEAFF.

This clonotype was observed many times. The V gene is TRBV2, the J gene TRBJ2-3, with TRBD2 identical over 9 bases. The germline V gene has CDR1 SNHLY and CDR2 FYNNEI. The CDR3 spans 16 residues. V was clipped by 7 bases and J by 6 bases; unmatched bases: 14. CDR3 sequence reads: CASKRASGTAGDTQYF. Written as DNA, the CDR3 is TGTGCCAGCAAGAGGGCTAGCGGGACCGCTGGGGATACGCAGTATTTT.

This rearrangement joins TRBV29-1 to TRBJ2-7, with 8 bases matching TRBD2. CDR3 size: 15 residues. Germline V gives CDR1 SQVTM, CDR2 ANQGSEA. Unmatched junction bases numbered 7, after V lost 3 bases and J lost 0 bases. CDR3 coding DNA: TGCAGCGTTGAGTCGGCTAGCGGGTACTCCTACGAGCAGTACTTC. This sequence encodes CSVESASGYSYEQYF.

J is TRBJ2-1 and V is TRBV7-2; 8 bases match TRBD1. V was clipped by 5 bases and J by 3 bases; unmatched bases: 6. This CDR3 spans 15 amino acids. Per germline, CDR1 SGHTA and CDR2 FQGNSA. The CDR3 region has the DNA TGTGCCAGCAGCCTCGACAGGGGATACTACAATGAGCAGTTCTTC. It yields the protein CASSLDRGYYNEQFF.

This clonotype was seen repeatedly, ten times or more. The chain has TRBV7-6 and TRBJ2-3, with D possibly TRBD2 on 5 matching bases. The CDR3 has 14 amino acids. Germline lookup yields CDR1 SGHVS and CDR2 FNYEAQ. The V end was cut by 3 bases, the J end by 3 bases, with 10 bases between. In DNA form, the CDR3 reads TGTGCCAGCAGCTTCGGGGAAGTAACAGATACGCAGTATTTT. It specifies CASSFGEVTDTQYF.

CDR3: CASSRRTSGSTTGELFF. DNA for the CDR3: TGTGCCAGCAGTCGAAGAACTAGCGGGAGTACCACCGGGGAGCTGTTTTTT. This sequence joins TRBV12-3 or TRBV12-4 and TRBJ2-2, with TRBD2 identical over 11 bases. The trim removed 5 bases at V and 4 bases at J, leaving 9 bases unmatched. The CDR3 is 17 amino acids.

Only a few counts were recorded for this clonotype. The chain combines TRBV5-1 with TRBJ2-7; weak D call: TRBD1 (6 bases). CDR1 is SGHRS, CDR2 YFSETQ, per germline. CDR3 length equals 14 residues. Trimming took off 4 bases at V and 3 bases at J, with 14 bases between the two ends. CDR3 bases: TGCGCCAGCAGCCCGGACAGCCAGTACTACGAGCAGTACTTC. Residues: CASSPDSQYYEQYF.

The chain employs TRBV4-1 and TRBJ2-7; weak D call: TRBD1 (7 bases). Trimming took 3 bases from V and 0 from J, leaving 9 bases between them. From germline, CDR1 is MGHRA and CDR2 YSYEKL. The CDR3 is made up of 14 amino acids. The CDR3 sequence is CASSQRDSSYEQYF. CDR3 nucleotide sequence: TGCGCCAGCAGCCAGCGGGACAGCTCCTACGAGCAGTACTTC.